This T cell receptor beta chain was recovered during a study of spatial heterogeneity in lung cancer. Background on the study: Sequences of the beta chain were consistently detected in greater numbers than alpha-chain sequences. Matched bulk RNA-seq provided a T cell module score, and TCR transcript counts in tumor regions correlated strongly with it.

General study points: Mutation counts in tumors were tracked by counts of expanded intratumoral alpha and beta TCRs.

From the 5' RACE reads, TCRdb called clonotypes with MiXCR, one entry per CDR3 protein. The sample gives some 10,000 distinct CDR3 sequences, approximately 12% of which show up once; less than 40% is in the top ten. Time point indicated: sample taken at primary tumor resection. Samples were donated by 72 untreated early-stage non-small cell lung cancer patients. In regard to this clonotype: Its antigen remains unknown.

The CDR3 runs to 13 residues. The V gene lost 5 bases and the J gene lost 4 bases, with 11 bases spanning the gap. The V gene's germline CDR1 is SEHNR and CDR2 FQNEAQ (reference sequence). The source is a male donor with early-stage non-small cell lung cancer. Sequencing used lung tumor tissue, obtained at surgery. The rearrangement uses TRBV7-9 and TRBJ1-2; D is unresolved. CDR3 sequence reads: CASSPEERYGYTF. The CDR3 DNA reads as TGTGCCAGCAGCCCCGAGGAGCGCTATGGCTACACCTTC.